This is a list of T cell receptor beta chains from one sample in a study of cytomegalovirus exposure and HLA in healthy donors. TCRdb's table, derived via immunoSEQ multiplex PCR, lists solely in-frame clones and lacks some. Among over 200,000 clones listed, more than 75% were seen once. Sequencing used PBMCs. All receptors derive from a human donor in good health. CDR3s include the opening cysteine and the closing phenylalanine or tryptophan. The D gene is left open where the match is weak. Clone sizes are given selectively: once, few, many, or a class where the clone is expanded.

v_call	j_call	cdr3_length	d_call	clone_size	cdr3_aa	cdr3_nt
TRBV7-9	TRBJ2-7	16	TRBD2	few	CSSSLTGRPLGDEQYF	TGTTCCAGCAGCTTAACCGGGAGGCCGTTAGGGGACGAGCAGTACTTC
TRBV28	TRBJ2-7	18	TRBD2	once	CASSFGTSVTKNSYEQYF	TGTGCCAGCAGTTTTGGGACTAGCGTGACCAAAAACTCCTACGAGCAGTACTTC
TRBV7-9	TRBJ2-7	14	TRBD1	-	CSSSLQQGFYEQYF	TGTTCCAGCAGCTTACAACAGGGGTTCTACGAGCAGTACTTC
TRBV2	TRBJ2-4	17	TRBD2	-	CASTRTSGVLSKNIQYF	TGTGCCAGCACCCGGACTAGCGGAGTACTATCCAAAAACATTCAGTACTTC
TRBV2	TRBJ2-5	14	TRBD2	-	CASSDRTRGETQYF	TGTGCCAGCAGTGATAGGACTAGAGGGGAGACCCAGTACTTC
TRBV18	TRBJ2-7	15	TRBD1	-	CASSPSTGGNYEQYF	TGTGCCAGCTCACCAAGTACAGGGGGCAACTACGAGCAGTACTTC
TRBV7-9	TRBJ1-1	15	-	-	CASSSTGGGITEAFF	TGTGCCAGCAGCTCGACAGGTGGGGGTATCACTGAAGCTTTCTTT
TRBV28	TRBJ2-1	15	TRBD2	-	CASGETSGRVDEQFF	TGTGCCAGCGGCGAAACTAGCGGGAGGGTCGATGAGCAGTTCTTC
TRBV28	TRBJ2-7	22	TRBD2	-	CASSLKGGTSGRPRSTSYEQYF	TGTGCCAGCAGTTTAAAGGGGGGGACTAGCGGGAGGCCCCGATCGACTTCCTACGAGCAGTACTTC
TRBV9	TRBJ1-1	15	-	-	CASSQPSTMNTEAFF	TGTGCCAGCAGCCAACCCTCGACAATGAACACTGAAGCTTTCTTT
TRBV11-3	TRBJ2-3	13	-	-	CASSWGSTDTQYF	TGTGCCAGCTCCTGGGGCAGCACAGATACGCAGTATTTT
TRBV6-5	TRBJ1-1	14	-	-	CASSYFRGDTEAFF	TGTGCCAGCAGTTACTTCCGGGGGGACACTGAAGCTTTCTTT
TRBV7-9	TRBJ2-5	14	TRBD2	few	CASSTVGLAGTQYF	TGTGCCAGCAGCACTGTAGGACTAGCTGGGACCCAGTACTTC
TRBV5-4	TRBJ1-3	14	-	-	CASSYHESGNTIYF	TGTGCCAGCAGCTACCATGAGTCTGGAAACACCATATATTTT
TRBV4-3	TRBJ1-1	15	-	-	CASSQGIRGSTEAFF	TGCGCCAGCAGCCAAGGGATTCGAGGGAGCACTGAAGCTTTCTTT
TRBV7-3	TRBJ2-6	17	-	-	CASSLFGGASGANVLTF	TGTGCCAGCAGCTTATTTGGTGGGGCGTCTGGGGCCAACGTCCTGACTTTC
TRBV29-1	TRBJ1-4	12	-	-	CSATGSDEKLFF	TGCAGCGCTACAGGGTCGGATGAAAAACTGTTTTTT
TRBV20-1	TRBJ2-1	11	-	once	CSAEANNEQFF	TGCAGTGCTGAAGCAAACAATGAGCAGTTCTTC
TRBV5-4	TRBJ2-5	14	-	once	CASSLTRGQETQYF	TGTGCCAGCAGCTTGACTAGAGGGCAAGAGACCCAGTACTTC
TRBV5-1	TRBJ1-3	12	-	-	CASSETGNTIYF	TGCGCCAGCAGTGAGACTGGAAACACCATATATTTT
TRBV11-2	TRBJ2-7	18	TRBD2	-	CASMLSGLAGGLVYEQYF	TGTGCCAGCATGCTATCGGGACTAGCGGGAGGATTGGTCTACGAGCAGTACTTC
TRBV27	TRBJ2-1	16	-	-	CASRMDWKNSYNEQFF	TGTGCCAGCAGGATGGACTGGAAGAACTCCTACAATGAGCAGTTCTTC
TRBV9	TRBJ2-3	15	TRBD2	-	CASSTTSENTDTQYF	TGTGCCAGCAGCACAACTAGCGAAAACACAGATACGCAGTATTTT
TRBV18	TRBJ1-2	13	-	-	CASSPTGGYGYTF	TGTGCCAGCTCACCAACAGGCGGCTATGGCTACACCTTC
TRBV6-1	TRBJ1-5	15	-	-	CASISDTAVNQPQHF	TGTGCCAGCATCTCCGACACAGCTGTCAATCAGCCCCAGCATTTT
TRBV2	TRBJ2-3	14	-	-	CASTKGGATDTQYF	TGTGCCAGCACCAAGGGGGGGGCCACAGATACGCAGTATTTT
TRBV7-9	TRBJ1-5	16	TRBD1	-	CASSAGTGTFNQPQHF	TGTGCCAGCAGCGCAGGGACAGGGACCTTCAATCAGCCCCAGCATTTT
TRBV19	TRBJ2-7	14	TRBD1	-	CASSLRDRHYEQYF	TGTGCCAGTAGTCTACGGGACAGACACTACGAGCAGTACTTC
TRBV10-1	TRBJ2-1	12	-	-	CASSRGDNEQFF	TGCGCCAGCAGCAGGGGCGACAATGAGCAGTTCTTC
TRBV2	TRBJ2-7	13	TRBD2	-	CATSGLGSYEQYF	TGTGCCACCTCGGGACTAGGGTCCTACGAGCAGTACTTC
TRBV15	TRBJ2-3	15	-	-	CATSRDRQSTDTQYF	TGTGCCACCAGCAGAGATCGACAGTCCACAGATACGCAGTATTTT
TRBV28	TRBJ1-3	14	TRBD1	-	CATISRGDGNTIYF	TGTGCCACAATTTCCAGGGGGGATGGAAACACCATATATTTT
TRBV6-5	TRBJ1-5	14	-	once	CASRNPGRHQPQHF	TGTGCCAGCAGGAATCCGGGTAGGCACCAGCCCCAGCATTTT
TRBV6-6	TRBJ2-3	16	-	few	CASSYLPGVWTDTQYF	TGTGCCAGCAGTTACCTACCGGGAGTATGGACAGATACGCAGTATTTT
TRBV4-3	TRBJ2-7	16	-	-	CASSQETTNFNYEQYF	TGCGCCAGCAGCCAAGAGACCACTAACTTTAATTACGAGCAGTACTTC
TRBV2	TRBJ1-1	16	TRBD1	-	CASTPRPETGKTEAFF	TGTGCCAGCACCCCGAGACCGGAGACAGGGAAGACTGAAGCTTTCTTT
TRBV7-2	TRBJ1-1	15	-	-	CASSFGKAGGTEAFF	TGTGCCAGCAGCTTCGGGAAGGCGGGGGGCACTGAAGCTTTCTTT
TRBV7-6	TRBJ2-3	15	-	-	CASSPMGGLTDTQYF	TGTGCCAGCAGCCCCATGGGGGGGCTCACAGATACGCAGTATTTT
TRBV2	TRBJ2-7	11	-	few	CASSGLAVQYF	TGTGCCAGCAGTGGGTTAGCAGTGCAGTACTTC
TRBV7-3	TRBJ1-2	14	TRBD1	-	CASSPTGFDYGYTF	TGTGCCAGCAGCCCGACAGGGTTTGACTATGGCTACACCTTC
TRBV30	TRBJ1-3	14	-	-	CAWSLASSGNTIYF	TGTGCCTGGAGTCTAGCAAGCTCTGGAAACACCATATATTTT
TRBV4-3	TRBJ2-7	19	TRBD2	-	CASSQDPGTSGKGSYEQYF	TGCGCCAGCAGCCAAGACCCCGGGACTAGCGGGAAGGGCTCCTACGAGCAGTACTTC